This T cell receptor beta chain was found in a study of cytomegalovirus exposure and HLA in healthy donors. Study conclusions and caveats: CMV serostatus stood as the only immune exposure information on hand. According to an earlier analysis, most TCR beta V segments yielded productive rearrangements about 90% or about 30% of the time.

The germline CDR1 and CDR2 sequences are SGHRS and YFSETQ. This CDR3 spans 13 amino acids. Trimming shortened V by 4 bases and J by 3 bases, and 11 bases separated the two germline ends. For this clone: Its antigen is as yet unknown.

Primers included in the PCR were 60 Vbeta and 13 Jbeta primers. Produced via immunoSEQ multiplex PCR; TCRdb's table is partial and in-frame only. The sample lists around 100,000 clones; 74% were seen once. This receptor was identified in a man in his forties or fifties in good health and CMV-seropositive. Sequenced sample: PBMCs. This chain links TRBV5-1 with TRBJ2-7; TRBD1 is a possible D gene (6 bases). The CDR3 DNA is TGCGCCAGCAGCCCAAGAGGGGGCTACGAGCAGTACTTC. It is translated as CASSPRGGYEQYF.